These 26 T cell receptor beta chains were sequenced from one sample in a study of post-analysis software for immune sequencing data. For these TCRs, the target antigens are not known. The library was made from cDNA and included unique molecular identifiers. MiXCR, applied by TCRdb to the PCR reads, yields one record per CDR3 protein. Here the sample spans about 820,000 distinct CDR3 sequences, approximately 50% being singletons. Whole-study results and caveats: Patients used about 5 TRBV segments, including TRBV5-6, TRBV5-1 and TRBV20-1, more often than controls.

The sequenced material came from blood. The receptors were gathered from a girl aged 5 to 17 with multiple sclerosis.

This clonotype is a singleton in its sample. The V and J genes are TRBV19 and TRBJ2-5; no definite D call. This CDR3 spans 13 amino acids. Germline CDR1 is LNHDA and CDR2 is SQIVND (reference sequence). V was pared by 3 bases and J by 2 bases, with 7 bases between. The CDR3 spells CASSIGQQETQYF. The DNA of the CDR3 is TGTGCCAGTAGTATCGGGCAGCAAGAGACCCAGTACTTC. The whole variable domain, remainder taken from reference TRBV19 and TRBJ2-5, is DGGITQSPKYLFRKEGQNVTLSCEQNLNHDAMYWYRQDPGQGLRLIYYSQIVNDFQKGDIAEGYSVSREKKESFPLTVTSAQKNPTAFYLCASSIGQQETQYFGPGTRLLVL.

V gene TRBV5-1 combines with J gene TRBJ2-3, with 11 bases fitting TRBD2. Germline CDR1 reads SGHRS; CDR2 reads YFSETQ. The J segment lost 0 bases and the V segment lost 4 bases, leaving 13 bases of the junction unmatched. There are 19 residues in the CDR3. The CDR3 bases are TGCGCCAGCAGCCGTGGGCTAGCGGGAGGAATAACTAGCACAGATACGCAGTATTTT. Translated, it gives CASSRGLAGGITSTDTQYF.

The CDR3 loop is CSALRGTGVGYTF. The CDR3 coding sequence is TGCAGTGCTCTTCGGGGTACGGGGGTTGGCTACACCTTC. The chain uses TRBV20-1 and TRBJ1-2; weak D call: TRBD1 (5 bases). This CDR3 contains 13 residues. Germline lookup yields CDR1 DFQATT and CDR2 SNEGSKA (reference sequence). The V gene lost 5 bases and the J gene lost 7 bases, with 17 bases spanning the gap.

Here the CDR3 reads CAISDESGRCNEQFF. The CDR3 DNA follows: TGTGCCATCAGTGACGAAAGCGGGAGATGTAATGAGCAGTTCTTC. The chain carries TRBV10-3 and TRBJ2-1, with 8 positions matching TRBD2. The CDR3 is 15 amino acids. In germline, CDR1 is ENHRY, CDR2 SYGVKD. The V and J ends lost 3 bases and 7 bases, in that order; junction bases with no gene match: 8.

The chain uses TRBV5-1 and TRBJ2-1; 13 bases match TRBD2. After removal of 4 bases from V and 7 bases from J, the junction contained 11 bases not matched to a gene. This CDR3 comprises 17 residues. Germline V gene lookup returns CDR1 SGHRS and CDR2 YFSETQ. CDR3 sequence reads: CASSPMNGLAGANEQFF. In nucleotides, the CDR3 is TGCGCCAGCAGCCCTATGAATGGACTAGCGGGAGCGAATGAGCAGTTCTTC. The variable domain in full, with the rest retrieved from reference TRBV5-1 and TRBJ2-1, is KAGVTQTPRYLIKTRGQQVTLSCSPISGHRSVSWYQQTPGQGLQFLFEYFSETQRNKGNFPGRFSGRQFSNSRSEMNVSTLELGDSALYLCASSPMNGLAGANEQFFGPGTRLTVL.

The CDR3 DNA reads TGTGCCACCGGCACGCGGTCGGGACTAGCGGGTAAAGAGACCCAGTACTTC. Its protein is CATGTRSGLAGKETQYF. The chain carries TRBV15 and TRBJ2-5; 12 nucleotides line up with TRBD2. The germline V gene encodes CDR1 LNHNV and CDR2 YYDKDF (reference sequence). The V gene end was trimmed by 8 bases and the J gene end by 3 bases; junction bases not matched to a gene: 13. The CDR3 contains 17 residues.

For the CDR3, the DNA is TGTGCCAGCAGCCCATACCCGACAGGGAACTATGGCTACACCTTC. Its translation is CASSPYPTGNYGYTF. The J gene is TRBJ1-2, the V gene TRBV14, with 7 bases identical to TRBD1. From germline, CDR1 is SGHDN and CDR2 FVKESK. The CDR3 runs 15 residues. The J segment lost 2 bases and the V segment lost 4 bases, leaving 7 bases of the junction unmatched.

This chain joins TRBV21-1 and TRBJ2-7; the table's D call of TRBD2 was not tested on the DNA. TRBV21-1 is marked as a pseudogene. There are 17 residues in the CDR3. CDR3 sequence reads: CASSKGITSGTNGEQYF. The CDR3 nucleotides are TGTGCCAGCAGCAAAGGAATCACTAGCGGGACTAATGGCGAGCAGTACTTC.

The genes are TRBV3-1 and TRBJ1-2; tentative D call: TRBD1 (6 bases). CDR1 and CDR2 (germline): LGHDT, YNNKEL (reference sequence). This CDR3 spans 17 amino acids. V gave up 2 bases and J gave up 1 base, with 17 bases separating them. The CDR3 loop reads CASSQRGGATINYGYTF. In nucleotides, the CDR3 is TGTGCCAGCAGCCAACGTGGGGGGGCTACAATTAACTATGGCTACACCTTC. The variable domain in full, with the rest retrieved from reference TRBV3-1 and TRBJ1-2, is DTAVSQTPKYLVTQMGNDKSIKCEQNLGHDTMYWYKQDSKKFLKIMFSYNNKELIINETVPNRFSPKSPDKAHLNLHINSLELGDSAVYFCASSQRGGATINYGYTFGSGTRLTVV.

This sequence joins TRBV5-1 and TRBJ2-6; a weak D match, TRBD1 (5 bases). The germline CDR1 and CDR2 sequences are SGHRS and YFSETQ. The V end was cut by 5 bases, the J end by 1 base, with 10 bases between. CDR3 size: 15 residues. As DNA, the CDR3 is TGCGCCAGCAGTATGAAGGGGTCTGGGGCCAACGTCCTGACTTTC. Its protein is CASSMKGSGANVLTF.

CDR3 DNA sequence: TGTGCCAGCAGGAGACCTCCCGGGGATGAGCAGTTCTTC. It codes for CASRRPPGDEQFF. The chain uses TRBV7-3 and TRBJ2-1, with D possibly being TRBD2 (5 bases). CDR1 and CDR2 (germline): SGHTA, FQGTGA. This CDR3 region has 13 residues. Trimming left V 6 bases short and J 8 bases short, with 14 bases between.

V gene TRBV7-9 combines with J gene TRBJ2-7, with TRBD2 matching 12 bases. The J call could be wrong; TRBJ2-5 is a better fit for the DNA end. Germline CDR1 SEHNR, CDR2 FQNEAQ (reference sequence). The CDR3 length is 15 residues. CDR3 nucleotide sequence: TGTGCCAGCAGCTCCGGACTAGCGGGGACGGAGACCCAGTACTTC. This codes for CASSSGLAGTETQYF.

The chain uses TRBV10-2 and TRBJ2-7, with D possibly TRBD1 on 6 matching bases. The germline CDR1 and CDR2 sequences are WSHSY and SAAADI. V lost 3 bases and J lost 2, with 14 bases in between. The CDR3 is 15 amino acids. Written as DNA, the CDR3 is TGCGCCAGCAGTGATATTAACAGGGTGGCCTACGAGCAGTACTTC. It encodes CASSDINRVAYEQYF.

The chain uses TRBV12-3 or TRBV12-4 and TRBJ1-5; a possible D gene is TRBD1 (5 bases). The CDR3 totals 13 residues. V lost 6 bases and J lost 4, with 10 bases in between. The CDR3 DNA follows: TGTGCCAGCAGGGTGGCAGGGAATCAGCCCCAGCATTTT. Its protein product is CASRVAGNQPQHF.

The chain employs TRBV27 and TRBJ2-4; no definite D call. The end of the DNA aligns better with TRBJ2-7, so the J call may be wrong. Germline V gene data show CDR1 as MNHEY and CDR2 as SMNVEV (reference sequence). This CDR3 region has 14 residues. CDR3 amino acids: CASSLSLVNYEQYF. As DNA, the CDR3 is TGTGCCAGCAGTTTATCGCTAGTTAACTACGAGCAGTACTTC.

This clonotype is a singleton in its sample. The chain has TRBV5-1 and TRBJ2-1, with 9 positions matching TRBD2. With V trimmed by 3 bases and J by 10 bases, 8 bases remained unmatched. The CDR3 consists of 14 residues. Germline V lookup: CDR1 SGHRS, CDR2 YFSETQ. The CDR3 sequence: CASSWLAGDDEQFF. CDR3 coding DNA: TGCGCCAGCAGCTGGTTAGCGGGAGATGACGAGCAGTTCTTC.

DNA for the CDR3: TGTGCCAGCAGCACCCCTACGGAGGCGGGGGCGATCTACGAGCAGTACTTC. Translating it yields CASSTPTEAGAIYEQYF. The chain recombines TRBV7-9 with TRBJ2-7, with a weak D call TRBD2 (7 bases). The CDR3 spans 17 residues. Germline assignment: CDR1 SEHNR and CDR2 FQNEAQ (reference sequence). Trimming left V 5 bases short and J 3 bases short, with 23 bases between.

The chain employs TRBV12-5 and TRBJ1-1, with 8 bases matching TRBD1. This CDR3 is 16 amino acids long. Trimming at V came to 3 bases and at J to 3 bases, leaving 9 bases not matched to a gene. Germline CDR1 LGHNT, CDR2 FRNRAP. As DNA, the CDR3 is TGTGCTAGTGGTTTTATGTCGGACAGGGTACACACTGAAGCTTTCTTT. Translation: CASGFMSDRVHTEAFF. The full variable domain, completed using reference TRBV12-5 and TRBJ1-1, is DARVTQTPRHKVTEMGQEVTMRCQPILGHNTVFWYRQTMMQGLELLAYFRNRAPLDDSGMPKDRFSAEMPDATLATLKIQPSEPRDSAVYFCASGFMSDRVHTEAFFGQGTRLTVV.

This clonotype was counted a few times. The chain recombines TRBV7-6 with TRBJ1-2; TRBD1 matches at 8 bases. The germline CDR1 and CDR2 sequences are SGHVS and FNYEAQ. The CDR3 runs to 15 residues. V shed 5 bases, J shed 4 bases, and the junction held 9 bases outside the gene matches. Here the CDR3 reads CASSAWTGSGYGYTF. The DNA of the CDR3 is TGTGCCAGCAGCGCATGGACAGGGAGTGGCTATGGCTACACCTTC.

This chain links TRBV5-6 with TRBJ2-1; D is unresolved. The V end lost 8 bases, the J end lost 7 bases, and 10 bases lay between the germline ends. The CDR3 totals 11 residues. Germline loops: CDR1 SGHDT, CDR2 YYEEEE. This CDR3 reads CARNTGNEQFF. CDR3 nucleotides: TGTGCCAGAAACACCGGGAATGAGCAGTTCTTC.

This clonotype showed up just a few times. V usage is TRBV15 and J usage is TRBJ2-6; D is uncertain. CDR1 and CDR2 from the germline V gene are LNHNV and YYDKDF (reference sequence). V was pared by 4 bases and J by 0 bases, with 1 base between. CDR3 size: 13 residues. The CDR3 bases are TGTGCCACCAGCATCTCTGGGGCCAACGTCCTGACTTTC. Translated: CATSISGANVLTF. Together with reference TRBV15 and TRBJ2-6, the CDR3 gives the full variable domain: DAMVIQNPRYQVTQFGKPVTLSCSQTLNHNVMYWYQQKSSQAPKLLFHYYDKDFNNEADTPDNFQSRRPNTSFCFLDIRSPGLGDTAMYLCATSISGANVLTFGAGSRLTVL.

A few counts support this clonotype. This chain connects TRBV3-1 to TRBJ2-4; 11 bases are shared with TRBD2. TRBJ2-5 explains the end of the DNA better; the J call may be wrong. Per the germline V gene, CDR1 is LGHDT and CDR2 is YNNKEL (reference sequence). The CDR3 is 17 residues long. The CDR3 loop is CASSQRAGGLAVETQYF. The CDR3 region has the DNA TGTGCCAGCAGCCAACGTGCTGGGGGACTAGCGGTTGAGACCCAGTACTTC.

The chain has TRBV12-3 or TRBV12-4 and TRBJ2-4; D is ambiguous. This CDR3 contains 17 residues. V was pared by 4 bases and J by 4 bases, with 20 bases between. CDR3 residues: CASSSHVERHIKNIQYF. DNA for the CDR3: TGTGCCAGCAGTTCTCACGTCGAGAGACATATTAAAAACATTCAGTACTTC.

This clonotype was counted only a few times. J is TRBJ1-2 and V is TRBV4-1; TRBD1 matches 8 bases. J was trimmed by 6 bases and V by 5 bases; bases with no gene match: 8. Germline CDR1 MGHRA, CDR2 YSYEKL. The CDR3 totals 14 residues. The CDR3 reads CASSAPGTGDGYTF. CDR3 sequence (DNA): TGCGCCAGCAGCGCTCCCGGGACAGGAGATGGCTACACCTTC.

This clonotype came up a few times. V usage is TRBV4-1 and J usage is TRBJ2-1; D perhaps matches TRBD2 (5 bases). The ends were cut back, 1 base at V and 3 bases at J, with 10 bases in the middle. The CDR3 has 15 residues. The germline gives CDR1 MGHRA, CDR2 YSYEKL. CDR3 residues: CASSQAGVFYNEQFF. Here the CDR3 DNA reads TGCGCCAGCAGCCAAGCCGGGGTCTTCTACAATGAGCAGTTCTTC.

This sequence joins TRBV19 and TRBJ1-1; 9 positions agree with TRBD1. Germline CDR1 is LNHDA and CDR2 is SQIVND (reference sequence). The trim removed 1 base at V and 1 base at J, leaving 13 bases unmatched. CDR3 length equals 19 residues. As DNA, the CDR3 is TGTGCCAGTAGTATAGGGCGGGACAGGGTACACCGGAGGAACACTGAAGCTTTCTTT. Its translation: CASSIGRDRVHRRNTEAFF.